This TCR delta chain was sequenced in a study of gamma-delta T cells after stem cell transplantation. This clone has a handful of counts. CDR1 and CDR2 (germline): TSWWSYY, QGS. V was clipped by 0 bases and J by 0 bases, with 2 bases between them. The CDR3 loop spans 13 amino acids. TCRdb called clones from the RT-PCR reads again using CATT. The table records several thousand delta-chain clones, about 23% of them present only once. This clonotype was obtained from a human donor. It is not recorded whose cells these are; they may come from a transplant donor. Input material: gamma-delta T cells. The rearrangement joins TRDV1 to TRDJ1, with unresolved D. For the CDR3, the DNA is TGTGCTCTTGGGGAACTGTACACCGATAAACTCATCTTT. Translating gives CALGELYTDKLIF.